This T cell receptor beta chain was obtained from a study of a mutant IDH1 vaccine in newly diagnosed glioma. Background on the study: Vaccinations were initiated 4-6 weeks following radiotherapy alone, or were given together with temozolomide cycles. Overall study results and limits: Immune responses induced by vaccination arose in 93.3% of the patients.

Time point described: week 47, end of study. The vaccine gave 300 ug of a 20-mer mutant IDH1 peptide subcutaneously per dose. Points on this clone: The target antigen is unknown.

The data were produced by immunoSEQ multiplex PCR, yet TCRdb's version contains in-frame clones alone and is incomplete. This sample yields approximately 50,000 clones, of which roughly four fifths are seen a single time; 3% to 4% belongs to the top ten. The CDR3 totals 14 residues. The germline V and J ends were trimmed by 3 bases and 7 bases, with 16 bases remaining between them. Germline loops: CDR1 SGHDT, CDR2 YYEEEE. This clonotype was obtained from a woman aged 50 to 65 with glioma. The specimen comprised PBMCs, sampled from a glioma patient whose treatment included an IDH1 peptide vaccine. The chain couples TRBV5-6 to TRBJ1-2; D is possibly TRBD1 (5 bases). The CDR3: CASSWRQPGGGYTF. The DNA of the CDR3 is TGTGCCAGCAGCTGGCGTCAGCCGGGGGGTGGCTACACCTTC.